Listed below are T cell receptor beta chains from one sample, sequenced in a study of blood T cell repertoires in COVID-19. Repertoires were generated with immunoSEQ multiplex PCR, while TCRdb's copy carries only in-frame clones and drops some. The sample has approximately 310,000 clones, 80% to 90% seen once. The sequencing sample was made of peripheral blood. The receptors derive from a man aged 50 or older with active or convalescent COVID-19. The CDR3 runs from the conserved cysteine through the conserved F or W. The order of the fields is V gene, CDR3 protein.

TRBV5-3	CARSSGQGDPYEQYF
TRBV28	CASRKHGTGDGSEAFF
TRBV9	CASTNGGRGEEQYF
TRBV7-8	CASSQTSGDSTDTQYF
TRBV2	CASSEQGRLGYTF
TRBV7-9	CASSVFYNEQFF
TRBV28	CASRRGSDGYTF
TRBV7-9	CASSSGGDNSPLHF
TRBV5-5	CASSGQGALNTEAFF
TRBV5-1	CASSFGGTQGETQYF
TRBV2	CASRLLGGTDTQYF
TRBV5-1	CASSLGARGSTDTQYF
TRBV5-6	CASSFLGRDGELFF
TRBV11-2	CASSPRRFGQPLRTDTQYF
TRBV2	CASTDNEKLFF
TRBV5-1	CASSSLAGGGTDTQYF
TRBV20-1	CSARRAPEAFF
TRBV6-2/TRBV6-3	CASSYPIDRVGSPLHF
TRBV9	CASSPRGGDVGEQFF
TRBV5-4	CASSLRTADSGNTIYF
TRBV12-3/TRBV12-4	CASNLDRVGYTF
TRBV5-1	CASSLVTGGSYEQYF
TRBV7-3	CASSPGLAVEQYF
TRBV5-4	CASSPSGRLGGELFF
TRBV9	CASSGHQGDGTEAFF
TRBV10-3	CAISDHGTGGIRTEAFF
TRBV30	CAWSEGQLYNEQFF
TRBV4-1	CASSQLRSGRTDTQYF
TRBV6-5	CASRGGAQDTQYF